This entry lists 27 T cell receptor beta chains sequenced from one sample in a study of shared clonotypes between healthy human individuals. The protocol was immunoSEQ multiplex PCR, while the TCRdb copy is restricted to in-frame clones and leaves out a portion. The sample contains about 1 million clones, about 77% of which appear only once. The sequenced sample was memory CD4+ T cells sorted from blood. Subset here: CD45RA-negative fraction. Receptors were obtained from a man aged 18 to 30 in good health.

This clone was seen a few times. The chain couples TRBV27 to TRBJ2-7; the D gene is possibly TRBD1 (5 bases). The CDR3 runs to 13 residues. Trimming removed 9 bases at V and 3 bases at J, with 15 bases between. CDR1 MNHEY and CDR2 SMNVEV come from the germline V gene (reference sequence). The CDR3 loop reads CASSLGRYYEQYF. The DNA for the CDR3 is TGTGCCAGTTCGCTGGGGCGGTACTACGAGCAGTACTTC.

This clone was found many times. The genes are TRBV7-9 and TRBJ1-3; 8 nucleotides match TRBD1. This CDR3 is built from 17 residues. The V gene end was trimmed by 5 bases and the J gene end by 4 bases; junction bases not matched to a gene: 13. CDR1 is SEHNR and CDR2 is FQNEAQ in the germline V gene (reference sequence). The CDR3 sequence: CASSPTTGATGGNTIYF. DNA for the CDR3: TGTGCCAGCAGCCCAACGACAGGGGCCACGGGAGGAAACACCATATATTTT.

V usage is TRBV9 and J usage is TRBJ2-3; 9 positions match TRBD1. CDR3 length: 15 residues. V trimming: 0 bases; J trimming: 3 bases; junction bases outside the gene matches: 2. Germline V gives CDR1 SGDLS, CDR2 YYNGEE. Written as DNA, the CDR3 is TGTGCCAGCAGCGTAGTAGGGACAGGGACAGATACGCAGTATTTT. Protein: CASSVVGTGTDTQYF.

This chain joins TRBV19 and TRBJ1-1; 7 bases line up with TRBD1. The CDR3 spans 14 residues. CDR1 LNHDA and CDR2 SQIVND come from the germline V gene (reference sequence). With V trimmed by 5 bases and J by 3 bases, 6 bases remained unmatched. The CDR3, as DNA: TGTGCCAGTAGTCGAGACAGGGTGGACACTGAAGCTTTCTTT. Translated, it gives CASSRDRVDTEAFF.

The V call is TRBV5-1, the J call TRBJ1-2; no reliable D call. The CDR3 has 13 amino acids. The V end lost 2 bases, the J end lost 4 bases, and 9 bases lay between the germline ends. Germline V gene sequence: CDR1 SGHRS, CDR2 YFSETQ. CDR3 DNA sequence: TGCGCCAGCAGCTTTAGTACGGTCTATGGCTACACCTTC. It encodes CASSFSTVYGYTF.

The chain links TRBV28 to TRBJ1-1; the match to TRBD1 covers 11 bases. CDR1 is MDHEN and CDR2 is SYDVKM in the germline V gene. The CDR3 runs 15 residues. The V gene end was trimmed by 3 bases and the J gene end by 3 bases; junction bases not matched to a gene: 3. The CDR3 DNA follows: TGTGCCAGCAGTTTGGACAGGGGGCAAGACACTGAAGCTTTCTTT. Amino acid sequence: CASSLDRGQDTEAFF.

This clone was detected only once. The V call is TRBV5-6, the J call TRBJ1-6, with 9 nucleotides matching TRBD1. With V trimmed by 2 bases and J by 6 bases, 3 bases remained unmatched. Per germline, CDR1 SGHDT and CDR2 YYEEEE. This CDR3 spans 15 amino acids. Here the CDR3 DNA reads TGTGCCAGCAGCTTTTTGACAGGGGGTAATTCACCCCTCCACTTT. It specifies CASSFLTGGNSPLHF.

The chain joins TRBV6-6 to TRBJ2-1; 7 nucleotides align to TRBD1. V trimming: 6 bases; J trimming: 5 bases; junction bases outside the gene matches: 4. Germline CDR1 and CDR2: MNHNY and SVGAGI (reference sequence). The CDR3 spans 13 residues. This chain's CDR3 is CASRSRGNNEQFF. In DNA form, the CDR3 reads TGTGCCAGCAGGAGCAGGGGGAACAATGAGCAGTTCTTC.

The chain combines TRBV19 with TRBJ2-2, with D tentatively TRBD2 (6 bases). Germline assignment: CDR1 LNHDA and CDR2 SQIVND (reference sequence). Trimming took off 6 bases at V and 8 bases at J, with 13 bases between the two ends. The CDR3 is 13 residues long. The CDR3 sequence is CASSEDYRGELFF. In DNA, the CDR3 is TGTGCCAGTAGCGAGGACTACCGAGGGGAGCTGTTTTTT.

The DNA of the CDR3 is TGTGCCAGCAGTTTTTCCAGGGCCATCTACAATGAGCAGTTCTTC. Protein sequence: CASSFSRAIYNEQFF. The chain employs TRBV28 and TRBJ2-1, with D perhaps TRBD1 (5 bases). The CDR3 sequence is 15 residues long. The V gene's germline CDR1 is MDHEN and CDR2 SYDVKM. Trimming shortened V by 3 bases and J by 3 bases, and 12 bases separated the two germline ends.

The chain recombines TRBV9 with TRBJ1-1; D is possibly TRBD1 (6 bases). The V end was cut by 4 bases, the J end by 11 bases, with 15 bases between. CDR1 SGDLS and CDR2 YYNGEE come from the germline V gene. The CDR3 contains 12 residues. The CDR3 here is CASSPVQGGAFF. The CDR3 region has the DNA TGTGCCAGCAGCCCAGTACAGGGCGGTGCTTTCTTT.

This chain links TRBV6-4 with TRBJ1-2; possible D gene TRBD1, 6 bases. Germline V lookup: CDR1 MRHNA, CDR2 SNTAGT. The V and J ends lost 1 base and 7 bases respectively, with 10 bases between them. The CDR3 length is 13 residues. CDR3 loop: CASSDLQGSGYTF. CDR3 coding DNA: TGTGCCAGCAGTGACTTACAGGGAAGTGGCTACACCTTC.

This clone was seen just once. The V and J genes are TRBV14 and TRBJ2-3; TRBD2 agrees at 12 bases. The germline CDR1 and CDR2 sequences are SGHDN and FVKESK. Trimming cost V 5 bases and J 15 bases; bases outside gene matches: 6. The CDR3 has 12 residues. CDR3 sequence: CASSFLAGGQYF. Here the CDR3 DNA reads TGTGCCAGCAGCTTCCTAGCGGGAGGGCAATATTTT.

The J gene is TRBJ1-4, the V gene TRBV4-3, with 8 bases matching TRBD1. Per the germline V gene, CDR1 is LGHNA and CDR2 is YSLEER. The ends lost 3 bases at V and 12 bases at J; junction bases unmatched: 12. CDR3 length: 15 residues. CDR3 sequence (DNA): TGCGCCAGCAGCCAGACCGAATACAGGGGGGGAGAACTGTTTTTT. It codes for CASSQTEYRGGELFF.

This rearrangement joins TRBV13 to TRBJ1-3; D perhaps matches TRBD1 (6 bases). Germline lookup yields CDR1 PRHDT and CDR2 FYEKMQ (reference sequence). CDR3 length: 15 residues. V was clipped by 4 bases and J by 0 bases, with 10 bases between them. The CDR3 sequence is CASSWTVSSGNTIYF. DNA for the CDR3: TGTGCCAGCAGCTGGACAGTCTCCTCTGGAAACACCATATATTTT.

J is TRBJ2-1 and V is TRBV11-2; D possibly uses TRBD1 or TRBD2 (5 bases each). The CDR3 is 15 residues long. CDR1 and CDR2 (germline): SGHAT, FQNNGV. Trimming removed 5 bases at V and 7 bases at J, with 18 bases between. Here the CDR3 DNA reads TGTGCCAGCAGCGCCAGGGACCGCGATTTGAATGAGCAGTTCTTC. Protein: CASSARDRDLNEQFF.

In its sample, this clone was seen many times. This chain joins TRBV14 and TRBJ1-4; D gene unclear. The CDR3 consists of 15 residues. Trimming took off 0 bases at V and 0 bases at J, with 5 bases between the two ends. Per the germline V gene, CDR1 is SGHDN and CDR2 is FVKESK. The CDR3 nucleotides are TGTGCCAGCAGCCAAGATTGGGCAACTAATGAAAAACTGTTTTTT. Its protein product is CASSQDWATNEKLFF.

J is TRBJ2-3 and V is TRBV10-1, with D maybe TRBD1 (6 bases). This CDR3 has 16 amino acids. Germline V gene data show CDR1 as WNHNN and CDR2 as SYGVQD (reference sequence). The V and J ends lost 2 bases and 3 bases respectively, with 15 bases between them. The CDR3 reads CASSEGASRGTDTQYF. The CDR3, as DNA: TGCGCCAGCAGTGAGGGGGCTAGTAGGGGGACAGATACGCAGTATTTT.

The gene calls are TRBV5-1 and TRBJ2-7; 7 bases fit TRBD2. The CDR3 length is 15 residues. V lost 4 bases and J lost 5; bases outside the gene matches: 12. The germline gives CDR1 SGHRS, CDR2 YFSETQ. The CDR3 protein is CASSAGRRAGDEQYF. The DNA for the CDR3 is TGCGCCAGCAGCGCAGGCAGACGGGCGGGAGACGAGCAGTACTTC.

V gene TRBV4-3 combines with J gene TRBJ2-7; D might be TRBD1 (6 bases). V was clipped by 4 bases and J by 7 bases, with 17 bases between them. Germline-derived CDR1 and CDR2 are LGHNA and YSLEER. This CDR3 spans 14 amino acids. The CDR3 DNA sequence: TGCGCCAGCAGCCGCACCGGGACACAAAGGGAGCAGTACTTC. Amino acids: CASSRTGTQREQYF.

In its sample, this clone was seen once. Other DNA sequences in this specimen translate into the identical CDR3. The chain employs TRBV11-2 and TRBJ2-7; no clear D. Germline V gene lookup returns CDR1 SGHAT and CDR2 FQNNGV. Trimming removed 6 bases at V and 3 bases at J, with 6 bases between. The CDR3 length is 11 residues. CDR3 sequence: CASSSFYEQYF. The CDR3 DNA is TGTGCCAGCAGTTCGTTCTACGAGCAGTACTTC. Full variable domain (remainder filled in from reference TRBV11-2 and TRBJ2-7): EAGVAQSPRYKIIEKRQSVAFWCNPISGHATLYWYQQILGQGPKLLIQFQNNGVVDDSQLPKDRFSAERLKGVDSTLKIQPAKLEDSAVYLCASSSFYEQYFGPGTRLTVT.

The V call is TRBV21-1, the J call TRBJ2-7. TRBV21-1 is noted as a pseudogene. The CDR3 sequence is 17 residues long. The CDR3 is CASSPRTIFMGSYEQYF. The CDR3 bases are TGTGCCAGCAGCCCTCGGACCATATTTATGGGCTCCTACGAGCAGTACTTC.

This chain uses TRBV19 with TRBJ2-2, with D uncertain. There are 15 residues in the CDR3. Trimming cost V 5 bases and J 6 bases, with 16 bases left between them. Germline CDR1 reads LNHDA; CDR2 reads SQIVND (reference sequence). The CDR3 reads CASSPTSMPAGELFF. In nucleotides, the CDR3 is TGTGCCAGTAGTCCTACCTCGATGCCGGCCGGGGAGCTGTTTTTT.

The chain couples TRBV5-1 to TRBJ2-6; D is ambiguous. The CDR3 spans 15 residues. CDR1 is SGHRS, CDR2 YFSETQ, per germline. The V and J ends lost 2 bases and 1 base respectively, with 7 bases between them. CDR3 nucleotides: TGCGCCAGCAGCTTAGACTCGTCTGGGGCCAACGTCCTGACTTTC. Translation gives CASSLDSSGANVLTF.

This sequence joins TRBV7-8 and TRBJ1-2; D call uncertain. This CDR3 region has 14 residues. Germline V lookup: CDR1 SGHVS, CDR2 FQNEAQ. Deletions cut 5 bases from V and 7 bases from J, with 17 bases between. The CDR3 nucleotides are TGTGCCAGCAGCCGCCCCACCTCGGGATCTGGCTACACCTTC. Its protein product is CASSRPTSGSGYTF.

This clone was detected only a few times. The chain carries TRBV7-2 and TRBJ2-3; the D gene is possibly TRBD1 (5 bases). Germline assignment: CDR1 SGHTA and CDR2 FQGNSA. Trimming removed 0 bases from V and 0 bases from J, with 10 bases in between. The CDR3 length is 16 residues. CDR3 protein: CASSLAQAESTDTQYF. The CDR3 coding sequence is TGTGCCAGCAGCTTAGCACAGGCTGAGAGCACAGATACGCAGTATTTT.

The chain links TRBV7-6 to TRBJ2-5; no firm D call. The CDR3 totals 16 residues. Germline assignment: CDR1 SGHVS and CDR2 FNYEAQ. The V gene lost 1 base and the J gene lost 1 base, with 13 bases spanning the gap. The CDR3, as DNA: TGTGCCAGCAGCTTAGTCCGGATTCATTCCCAAGAGACCCAGTACTTC. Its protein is CASSLVRIHSQETQYF. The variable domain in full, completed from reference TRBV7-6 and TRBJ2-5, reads GAGVSQSPRYKVTKRGQDVALRCDPISGHVSLYWYRQALGQGPEFLTYFNYEAQQDKSGLPNDRFSAERPEGSISTLTIQRTEQRDSAMYRCASSLVRIHSQETQYFGPGTRLLVL.